This TCR beta chain was recovered during a study of T cell repertoires in ileal Crohn's disease. Whole-study context: Around 37% were active smokers at surgery; median disease duration was around 7.9 years.

Each sample's TCRB immunosequencing used around 500 nanograms of biopsy DNA. The repertoire was sequenced with immunoSEQ multiplex PCR; TCRdb's copy has only in-frame clones and lacks some. The table includes around 15,000 clones, roughly nine tenths detected once. As for this clone: The antigen is unknown.

Trimming stripped 2 bases from V and 5 bases from J, with 10 bases between. Per germline, CDR1 SGHVS and CDR2 FQNEAQ. CDR3 length: 14 residues. The study's findings and limits: Active smokers at surgery had more clonal expansions than non-smokers. High-frequency clones were more common in sorted CD8 than CD4 cells.

This TCR derives from an adult with Crohn's disease. The sequencing input was ileal tissue. V and J are TRBV7-8 and TRBJ1-5, with D unclear. CDR3 residues: CASSLLSLDQPQHF. Written as DNA, the CDR3 is TGTGCCAGCAGCTTACTCAGTCTCGATCAGCCCCAGCATTTT.